Presented here are 15 T cell receptor beta chains from one specimen sequenced in a study of blood T cell repertoires in COVID-19 (dated by TCRdb to 2020 to 2021). The method was the immunoSEQ multiplex PCR assay. The table comes from immuneACCESS by way of TCRdb, which keeps in-frame sequences with V and J called. Part of the clones is missing from these tables; in studies checked, under half for an unresolved V gene and the rest for unknown reasons. This sample gives 55,000 or so clones in total; about nine tenths of them show up just once. The ten top clones hold approximately 6.2% of the sample. The sample was peripheral blood. Receptors were obtained from a man aged 40-50 years with acute or convalescent COVID-19.

The chain has TRBV2 and TRBJ2-7; D not certain. V was shortened by 7 bases and J by 0 bases, with 16 bases between the two germline ends. The germline CDR1 and CDR2 sequences are SNHLY and FYNNEI. The CDR3 consists of 15 residues. The CDR3 sequence: CASTHVLFSSYEQYF. In DNA form, the CDR3 reads TGTGCCAGCACCCACGTACTATTTAGCTCCTACGAGCAGTACTTC.

As DNA, the CDR3 is TGCAGCGTTGCGGGACCGGTAGCGGGAGTATTTGAGGATACGCAGTATTTT. It codes for CSVAGPVAGVFEDTQYF. The chain is built from TRBV29-1 and TRBJ2-3, with 9 bases matching TRBD2. Losses at the gene ends were 4 bases for V and 6 bases for J; bases not matched to a gene: 17. This CDR3 region has 17 residues. The germline V gene encodes CDR1 SQVTM and CDR2 ANQGSEA.

Only a few counts were recorded for this clone. This chain joins TRBV21-1 and TRBJ1-5. TRBV21-1 is noted as a pseudogene. The CDR3 is 21 residues long. DNA of the CDR3: TGTGCCAGCAGCAAAGACCTGTCCTATTCCGGCAGCGCAAGTTCAAATCAGCCCCAGCATTTT. Encoded protein: CASSKDLSYSGSASSNQPQHF.

This chain links TRBV4-1 with TRBJ1-1, with D possibly matching TRBD1 (6 bases). In germline, CDR1 is MGHRA, CDR2 YSYEKL. V dropped 5 bases and J dropped 4 bases, with 20 bases sitting between them. This CDR3 has 16 residues. This CDR3 reads CASSFRQARGGTEAFF. CDR3 nucleotide sequence: TGCGCCAGCAGCTTTCGACAGGCCCGGGGGGGCACTGAAGCTTTCTTT.

The rearrangement links TRBV3-1 (or the pseudogene TRBV3-2) to TRBJ2-1; 12 bases align to TRBD1. Germline V gene lookup returns CDR1 LGHDT and CDR2 YNNKEL (reference sequence). V lost 4 bases to trimming and J lost 3 bases; unmatched junction nucleotides: 10. CDR3 length: 18 amino acids. DNA of the CDR3: TGTGCCAGCAGCCCTCACCGGGACAGGGGGCGAGGCTACAATGAGCAGTTCTTC. This translates into CASSPHRDRGRGYNEQFF.

A single count supports this clone. The chain joins TRBV5-1 to TRBJ2-3; D not resolved. V shed 0 bases and J shed 0 bases, with 5 bases lying between them. Germline loops: CDR1 SGHRS, CDR2 YFSETQ. This CDR3 contains 14 residues. The DNA for the CDR3 is TGCGCCAGCAGCTTGGCAGATAGCACAGATACGCAGTATTTT. It codes for CASSLADSTDTQYF.

The CDR3 DNA is TGTGCCAGCAGCCGACTAGCGGGGTTCGGGGAGCTGTTTTTT. Residues: CASSRLAGFGELFF. The rearrangement links TRBV7-9 to TRBJ2-2; 11 bases match TRBD2. The V gene's germline CDR1 is SEHNR and CDR2 FQNEAQ (reference sequence). The CDR3 length is 14 residues. Trimming at V came to 5 bases and at J to 7 bases, leaving 3 bases not matched to a gene.

V usage is TRBV18 and J usage is TRBJ1-2; D is possibly TRBD1 (5 bases). The CDR3 loop spans 14 amino acids. The V gene lost 6 bases and the J gene lost 7 bases, with 18 bases spanning the gap. Germline CDR1 KGHSH, CDR2 LQKENI. CDR3 protein: CASSPGTGNGGYTF. As DNA, the CDR3 is TGTGCCAGCTCCCCAGGGACTGGGAATGGTGGCTACACCTTC.

The CDR3 DNA reads TGTGCCAGCAGTTACGCGGGGGGTCCTGAAAAACTGTTTTTT. It specifies CASSYAGGPEKLFF. The chain combines TRBV6-5 with TRBJ1-4, with D perhaps matching TRBD1 (5 bases). The CDR3 has 14 residues. In germline, CDR1 is MNHEY, CDR2 SVGAGI. V was trimmed by 2 bases and J by 7 bases, leaving 11 bases between them.

This chain uses TRBV19 with TRBJ2-5; the D gene is possibly TRBD2 (5 bases). Germline CDR1 LNHDA, CDR2 SQIVND (reference sequence). The CDR3 consists of 13 residues. V lost 5 bases, J lost 2 bases, and 9 bases lay in between. The CDR3 nucleotides read TGTGCCAGTAGTGGGAGCCTACAAGAGACCCAGTACTTC. It yields the protein CASSGSLQETQYF.

The chain uses TRBV10-3 and TRBJ1-5; D not resolved. Trimming pared 0 bases from V and 2 bases from J, leaving 5 bases between. The length of the CDR3 is 14 residues. Germline CDR1 is ENHRY and CDR2 is SYGVKD. CDR3 coding DNA: TGTGCCATCAGTGAGTCGGCCGGCAATCAGCCCCAGCATTTT. Translation gives CAISESAGNQPQHF.

The chain recombines TRBV15 with TRBJ1-2; 7 nucleotides agree with TRBD1. Germline CDR1 reads LNHNV; CDR2 reads YYDKDF (reference sequence). V lost 5 bases, J lost 8 bases, and 11 bases stayed unmatched. The CDR3 loop spans 14 amino acids. The DNA for the CDR3 is TGTGCCACCAGCCCGCGTCAGACAGGGATCGGCTACACCTTC. Translating gives CATSPRQTGIGYTF.

The V gene is TRBV25-1, the J gene TRBJ2-1; D remains ambiguous. Germline V lookup: CDR1 MGHDK, CDR2 SYGVNS. Deletions cut 4 bases from V and 0 bases from J, with 7 bases between. This CDR3 spans 14 amino acids. The CDR3 DNA is TGTGCCAGCAGTGCTAGGAACTCCTACAATGAGCAGTTCTTC. This translates into CASSARNSYNEQFF.

V gene TRBV18 combines with J gene TRBJ1-2; D unresolved. The CDR3 is 16 residues long. V lost 0 bases, J lost 6 bases, and 17 bases lay in between. Germline lookup yields CDR1 KGHSH and CDR2 LQKENI. CDR3 coding DNA: TGTGCCAGCTCACCACCGTCAACGAGAGAGGGCGATGGCTACACCTTC. As protein: CASSPPSTREGDGYTF. The full variable domain, its missing parts supplied by reference TRBV18 and TRBJ1-2, is NAGVMQNPRHLVRRRGQEARLRCSPMKGHSHVYWYRQLPEEGLKFMVYLQKENIIDESGMPKERFSAEFPKEGPSILRIQQVVRGDSAAYFCASSPPSTREGDGYTFGSGTRLTVV.

V and J are TRBV4-1 and TRBJ1-4; perhaps TRBD1 as D (5 bases). V was cut by 1 base and J by 0 bases, with 6 bases left in between. The CDR3 sequence is 15 residues long. Germline V CDR1 and CDR2: MGHRA, YSYEKL. The CDR3 sequence: CASSQGTSTNEKLFF. DNA for the CDR3: TGCGCCAGCAGCCAAGGGACATCAACTAATGAAAAACTGTTTTTT.